This TCR beta chain was found in a study of blood T cells in healthy people across ages. Total RNA was isolated from each sample in quantities of at least 5 micrograms. Germline lookup yields CDR1 KGHSH and CDR2 LQKENI. This CDR3 comprises 13 residues. Findings and limits, study-wide: The fall in TCR beta diversity per million T cells was roughly linear with age.

Remarks on this clonotype: No antigen is known for it.

A second PCR of 7 to 11 cycles used a sample-barcoded 5' primer and a J-beta primer mix. TCRdb redid the calling of the 5' RACE reads with MiXCR, one entry per CDR3 protein. The table has about 800,000 distinct CDR3 sequences, 20% to 25% seen once. Another study also made use of these data, one on T cells of mothers and their children. That paper states: Every microgram of extracted RNA entered cDNA synthesis, 1.5 ug per 15 ul. The authors identified no persistent microchimeric T cell clones.

This clonotype was obtained from a boy younger than 18 in good health. The sample comprised blood. The chain carries TRBV18 and TRBJ2-5; D assignment may be TRBD1 or TRBD2 (6 bases each). The better agreement between TRBJ2-1 and the DNA end casts doubt on the J call. CDR3 amino acids: CASSRSGAEEQFF. The CDR3 nucleotides read TGTGCCAGCTCGCGGTCGGGGGCCGAGGAGCAGTTCTTC.